Shown below are 17 T cell receptor beta chains from a single sample sequenced in a study of cytomegalovirus exposure and HLA in healthy donors. PCR used 60 Vbeta primers and 13 Jbeta primers. The assay was immunoSEQ multiplex PCR, and TCRdb's table has in-frame clones only and misses some. This sample yields 200,000 to 250,000 clones, of which about 74% are seen a single time; less than 2% belongs to the top ten. The specimen was PBMCs. The receptors here all came from a woman aged 25 to 39 in good health and CMV-seronegative.

The chain has TRBV6-6 and TRBJ1-6; 10 positions agree with TRBD1. The germline CDR1 and CDR2 sequences are MNHNY and SVGAGI (reference sequence). The CDR3 is made up of 16 amino acids. V was pared by 6 bases and J by 8 bases, with 10 bases of the junction left unmatched. The DNA for the CDR3 is TGTGCCAGCAGCCGGGACAGGGGTATCGAGGATTCACCCCTCCACTTT. Translating gives CASSRDRGIEDSPLHF.

The CDR3 sequence is CATKREGSYNEQFF. The CDR3 DNA is TGTGCCACTAAGCGGGAGGGGTCCTACAATGAGCAGTTCTTC. The V call is TRBV6-5, the J call TRBJ2-1, with TRBD2 matching over 10 bases. The trim removed 10 bases at V and 1 base at J, leaving 4 bases unmatched. Germline V gene sequence: CDR1 MNHEY, CDR2 SVGAGI. The CDR3 has 14 residues.

This rearrangement joins TRBV11-2 to TRBJ2-4, with 14 bases aligning to TRBD2. V lost 1 base and J lost 3; bases outside the gene matches: 8. This CDR3 has 19 amino acids. Germline V gene lookup returns CDR1 SGHAT and CDR2 FQNNGV. CDR3 protein: CASSLAGTSGSKGKNIQYF. In DNA, the CDR3 is TGTGCCAGCAGCTTAGCAGGGACTAGCGGGAGTAAAGGCAAAAACATTCAGTACTTC.

The CDR3: CASSLVTGEEQYF. CDR3 bases: TGTGCCAGCAGCTTAGTAACAGGGGAAGAGCAGTACTTC. This sequence joins TRBV11-2 and TRBJ2-7; 7 bases agree with TRBD1. The CDR3 length is 13 residues. The J segment lost 7 bases and the V segment lost 1 base, leaving 4 bases of the junction unmatched. Germline CDR1 is SGHAT and CDR2 is FQNNGV.

The rearrangement links TRBV10-3 to TRBJ2-3; a weak D match, TRBD2 (7 bases). V was clipped by 2 bases and J by 4 bases, with 16 bases between them. The germline CDR1 and CDR2 sequences are ENHRY and SYGVKD. CDR3 length equals 16 residues. CDR3 loop: CAISEGRAGAADTQYF. The CDR3 nucleotides are TGTGCCATCAGTGAGGGAAGGGCGGGGGCGGCAGATACGCAGTATTTT.

The chain joins TRBV27 to TRBJ2-1; the match to TRBD2 covers 11 bases. The J segment lost 5 bases and the V segment lost 8 bases, leaving 2 bases of the junction unmatched. Looked up from germline, CDR1 is MNHEY and CDR2 is SMNVEV (reference sequence). CDR3 length: 13 residues. CDR3 in DNA: TGTGCCAGCGGACTAGCGGGCCACAATGAGCAGTTCTTC. It encodes CASGLAGHNEQFF.

V usage is TRBV25-1 and J usage is TRBJ1-1, with 11 bases matching TRBD1. V lost 3 bases, J lost 5 bases, and 11 bases stayed unmatched. The CDR3 contains 17 residues. Germline V gives CDR1 MGHDK, CDR2 SYGVNS. Written as DNA, the CDR3 is TGTGCCAGCAGTGAGCTTCTACCGGGACAGGGGGGGACTGAAGCTTTCTTT. Protein sequence: CASSELLPGQGGTEAFF. Looking up the rest from reference TRBV25-1 and TRBJ1-1 gives the full variable domain: EADIYQTPRYLVIGTGKKITLECSQTMGHDKMYWYQQDPGMELHLIHYSYGVNSTEKGDLSSESTVSRIRTEHFPLTLESARPSHTSQYLCASSELLPGQGGTEAFFGQGTRLTVV.

The V call is TRBV5-6, the J call TRBJ1-1, with D possibly TRBD1 on 6 matching bases. The CDR3 has 16 residues. The V end lost 3 bases, the J end lost 2 bases, and 17 bases lay between the germline ends. CDR1 is SGHDT, CDR2 YYEEEE, per germline. CDR3 DNA sequence: TGTGCCAGCAGCTCTTCCCGGACAGACCATAACACTGAAGCTTTCTTT. Translation: CASSSSRTDHNTEAFF.

The rearrangement uses TRBV7-8 and TRBJ2-3, with 9 bases matching TRBD2. Trimming removed 0 bases from V and 5 bases from J; junction bases left unmatched: 6. The germline V gene encodes CDR1 SGHVS and CDR2 FQNEAQ. The CDR3 has 16 residues. CDR3 loop: CASSLAVSGSKDTQYF. CDR3 in DNA: TGTGCCAGCAGCTTAGCTGTTAGCGGGAGTAAAGATACGCAGTATTTT.

This clone was picked up one time. The CDR3: CASSLSGNTEAFF. DNA of the CDR3: TGTGCCAGCAGCTTATCAGGGAACACTGAAGCTTTCTTT. The chain combines TRBV7-2 with TRBJ1-1; no definite D call. CDR3 length equals 13 residues. Per the germline V gene, CDR1 is SGHTA and CDR2 is FQGNSA. Deletions cut 2 bases from V and 1 base from J, with 5 bases between. The full variable domain, with the rest looked up from reference TRBV7-2 and TRBJ1-1, is GAGVSQSPSNKVTEKGKDVELRCDPISGHTALYWYRQSLGQGLEFLIYFQGNSAPDKSGLPSDRFSAERTGGSVSTLTIQRTQQEDSAVYLCASSLSGNTEAFFGQGTRLTVV.

The chain recombines TRBV15 with TRBJ1-2; 9 bases map to TRBD1. This CDR3 has 14 amino acids. Germline CDR1 LNHNV, CDR2 YYDKDF (reference sequence). The V and J ends lost 1 base and 4 bases, in that order; junction bases with no gene match: 1. The CDR3 sequence is CATSRATGGYGYTF. DNA of the CDR3: TGTGCCACCAGCAGAGCGACAGGGGGCTATGGCTACACCTTC.

This clone occurred once. At one end, the junction sequence differs from germline, possibly due to a read error. The chain employs TRBV7-9 and TRBJ2-7; TRBD1 agrees at 7 bases. This CDR3 is built from 13 residues. Germline-derived CDR1 and CDR2 are SEHNR and FQNEAQ (reference sequence). For the CDR3, the DNA is TGTTCCAGCAGCCCACAGGGGCAGGACGAGCAGTACTTC. This codes for CSSSPQGQDEQYF.

The chain combines TRBV6-1 with TRBJ2-7, with D possibly being TRBD2 (5 bases). Germline V gene sequence: CDR1 MNHNS, CDR2 SASEGT. Trimming pared 6 bases from V and 4 bases from J, leaving 19 bases between. The CDR3 sequence is 15 residues long. The CDR3 region has the DNA TGTGCCAGCAGCCTCCCCGACGGGAAAACATACGAGCAGTACTTC. Protein sequence: CASSLPDGKTYEQYF.

This chain uses TRBV5-6 with TRBJ2-3, with 10 bases that match TRBD2. V dropped 2 bases and J dropped 0; count of bases not matched to a gene: 9. The CDR3 runs to 18 residues. Germline V gene lookup returns CDR1 SGHDT and CDR2 YYEEEE. CDR3 sequence reads: CASSFQRGGVSSTDTQYF. The CDR3 DNA sequence: TGTGCCAGCAGCTTTCAGCGGGGGGGCGTATCTAGCACAGATACGCAGTATTTT.

The rearrangement links TRBV9 to TRBJ2-5; the match to TRBD1 covers 10 bases. The V gene's germline CDR1 is SGDLS and CDR2 YYNGEE. V was pared by 4 bases and J by 2 bases, with 5 bases of the junction left unmatched. This CDR3 spans 15 amino acids. As DNA, the CDR3 is TGTGCCAGCAGCCATGGACAGGGGGATCAAGAGACCCAGTACTTC. Translating gives CASSHGQGDQETQYF.

A remark on this clone: The same CDR3 arises from other DNA sequences in this sample as well. The chain employs TRBV6-5 and TRBJ1-2; 9 positions agree with TRBD1. This CDR3 has 12 amino acids. The junction had 1 base not matched to a gene; V was cut back by 5 bases and J by 6 bases. The germline CDR1 and CDR2 sequences are MNHEY and SVGAGI. CDR3 amino acids: CASSRTGDGYTF. The CDR3 coding sequence is TGTGCCAGCAGTCGGACAGGGGATGGCTACACCTTC.

This clone has just one count. The rearrangement uses TRBV7-6 and TRBJ2-3; 7 positions match TRBD2. The CDR3 spans 16 residues. J was trimmed by 2 bases and V by 5 bases; bases with no gene match: 10. Germline lookup yields CDR1 SGHVS and CDR2 FNYEAQ. The CDR3 DNA reads TGTGCCAGCAGCGCCGGCCTAGCGGCCTACACAGATACGCAGTATTTT. Translated: CASSAGLAAYTDTQYF.